Listed below are T cell receptor beta chains from one sample, sequenced in a study of T cell repertoires in cytomegalovirus infection. Each CDR3 protein is one row after TCRdb ran MiXCR on the reads. The data contain 120,000 to 150,000 distinct CDR3 sequences, 5.5% to 7% of them singletons. The source material was PBMCs. These receptor sequences come from a human donor in good health (CMV status not recorded). Some clones in this sample may be carry-over from other donors' samples. The CDR3 runs from the conserved cysteine through the conserved F or W. A D gene is named only where the DNA matches it firmly. Clone size is shown for a subset of rows, as once, few, many or a class of expanded clone.

TRBD1,13,TRBV4-3,few,TRBJ1-2,CASSPERQGGYTF,TGCGCCAGCAGCCCCGAACGACAGGGTGGCTACACCTTC
-,13,TRBV23-1,-,TRBJ2-7,CASSQSGYLEQYF,TGCGCCAGCAGTCAATCCGGGTATCTCGAGCAGTACTTC
-,13,TRBV3-1,many,TRBJ2-1,CASSQEVYNEQFF,TGTGCCAGCAGCCAAGAAGTCTACAATGAGCAGTTCTTC
-,14,TRBV11-2,many,TRBJ2-3,CASSLLRLPDTQYF,TGTGCCAGCAGCTTATTGAGGCTACCAGATACGCAGTATTTT
-,13,TRBV7-3,many,TRBJ1-1,CASSLRRENEAFF,TGTGCCAGCAGCTTAAGGAGGGAGAATGAAGCTTTCTTT
TRBD1,14,TRBV20-1,many,TRBJ1-2,CSASWTGANYGYTF,TGCAGTGCTAGCTGGACAGGGGCTAACTATGGCTACACCTTC
-,11,TRBV7-8,many,TRBJ1-1,CASSLAGTAFF,TGTGCCAGCAGCTTAGCGGGGACGGCTTTCTTT
-,17,TRBV12-3/TRBV12-4,many,TRBJ2-6,CASRPSLFSFGANVLTF,TGTGCCAGCCGCCCATCCCTGTTTTCGTTCGGGGCCAACGTCCTGACTTTC
TRBD2,16,TRBV7-3,many,TRBJ2-3,CASSSRTSGQTDTQYF,TGTGCCAGCAGCTCTAGGACTAGCGGACAGACAGATACGCAGTATTTT
TRBD1,18,TRBV28,many,TRBJ2-5,CASSIPIPGQGLQETQYF,TGTGCCAGCAGTATCCCCATTCCGGGACAGGGCCTGCAAGAGACCCAGTACTTC